Listed below are T cell receptor beta chains from one sample, sequenced in a study of blood T cells in healthy people across ages. TCRdb recomputed calls from the 5' RACE reads with MiXCR, one row per CDR3 protein. The top ten clones hold around 2.1% of a sample with over 1.5 million distinct CDR3 sequences, around half of them seen once. The sample taken for sequencing was blood. The receptors come from a woman aged 40 to 49 in good health. Each CDR3 is given with its conserved first and last residue. The D gene is left open where the match is weak. Size values are once, few and many counts, or a class for expanded clones, and some rows have none.

j_call clone_size d_call v_call cdr3_aa cdr3_nt
TRBJ2-5 few TRBD1 TRBV12-3/TRBV12-4 CASSFRDRGLLGETQYF TGTGCCAGCAGTTTTAGGGACAGGGGGCTCCTAGGGGAGACCCAGTACTTC
TRBJ2-7 . . TRBV24-1 CATAVGQGGNEQYF TGTGCCACCGCTGTGGGGCAGGGGGGGAATGAGCAGTACTTC
TRBJ1-5 . . TRBV6-2/TRBV6-3 CASRGSNSGNQPQHF TGTGCCAGCAGGGGAAGTAATTCGGGCAATCAGCCCCAGCATTTT
TRBJ2-2 . TRBD2 TRBV4-3 CASSQDRGGGSDTGELFF TGCGCCAGCAGCCAAGATCGAGGCGGGGGGTCGGACACCGGGGAGCTGTTTTTT
TRBJ1-4 . . TRBV21-1 CASSKDGTGQGSEKLFF TGTGCCAGCAGCAAAGATGGGACGGGACAGGGTAGTGAAAAACTGTTTTTT
TRBJ2-1 . TRBD1 TRBV5-1 CASRGTGGVYNEQFF TGCGCCAGCAGAGGCACAGGGGGTGTCTACAATGAGCAGTTCTTC
TRBJ2-7 . . TRBV27 CASSLSVGFGYEQYF TGTGCCAGCAGTTTATCGGTGGGTTTCGGCTACGAGCAGTACTTC
TRBJ1-2 few . TRBV4-3 CASSRPGANYGYTF TGCGCCAGCAGCCGCCCAGGAGCTAACTATGGCTACACCTTC
TRBJ2-5 . . TRBV24-1 CATSFNRDQETQYF TGTGCCACCAGTTTCAACAGGGACCAAGAGACCCAGTACTTC
TRBJ2-3 few . TRBV7-2 CASSLAVRLRNSDTQYF TGTGCCAGCAGCTTAGCTGTGCGCCTTAGAAATTCAGATACGCAGTATTTT
TRBJ2-5 . . TRBV7-8 CASSPPLGQKQETQYF TGTGCCAGCAGCCCACCCTTGGGCCAAAAGCAAGAGACCCAGTACTTC
TRBJ1-6 . . TRBV7-2 CASSPPQGRSSPLHF TGTGCCAGCAGCCCCCCCCAGGGCAGGAGTTCACCCCTCCACTTT
TRBJ2-1 . . TRBV6-5 CASSYVADNEQFF TGTGCCAGCAGTTACGTGGCCGACAATGAGCAGTTCTTC
TRBJ1-4 . . TRBV29-1 CSVVLMATNEKLFF TGCAGCGTTGTCCTCATGGCAACTAATGAAAAACTGTTTTTT
TRBJ2-5 . TRBD1 TRBV20-1 CSATRTGGQETQYF TGCAGTGCTACCCGGACAGGGGGCCAAGAGACCCAGTACTTC